The entry below describes one TCR beta chain. The V segment lost 0 bases and the J segment 6 bases; nucleotides outside the gene matches: 8. The CDR3 covers 15 residues. Germline values: CDR1 MNHEY, CDR2 SVGAGI. This sample was included in a study of blood T cell repertoires in COVID-19. The data were produced by immunoSEQ multiplex PCR, yet TCRdb's version contains in-frame clones alone and is incomplete. The repertoire has approximately 110,000 clones, roughly 87% of them found once; the top ten carry around 4.5%. The genes are TRBV6-5 and TRBJ2-7; TRBD1 agrees at 7 bases. Sequencing input: peripheral blood. This clonotype originated in a man over 45 with acute or convalescent COVID-19. The CDR3 bases are TGTGCCAGCAGTTACTCTCGGACAGGCCCGGGCGAGCAGTACTTC. It codes for CASSYSRTGPGEQYF.